The 8 T cell receptor beta chains in this list originate from one sample, sequenced in a study of blood T cell repertoires in COVID-19. Repertoires were generated with immunoSEQ multiplex PCR, while TCRdb's copy carries only in-frame clones and drops some. The sample lists approximately 190,000 clones, around 84% seen once, with under 4% in the top ten. Sequencing was carried out using PBMCs or T cells enriched from blood (not recorded which). These TCRs come from a young woman who had been exposed to COVID-19.

CDR3 residues: CASSQEGQGGGGYTF. The DNA for the CDR3 is TGTGCCAGCAGCCAAGAGGGGCAGGGAGGAGGAGGCTACACCTTC. This chain joins TRBV3-1 (or the pseudogene TRBV3-2) and TRBJ1-2, with D perhaps matching TRBD1 (5 bases). V lost 0 bases to trimming and J lost 8 bases, with 16 bases between them. The germline V gene has CDR1 LGHDT and CDR2 YNNKEL (reference sequence). The CDR3 runs to 15 residues.

The V gene is TRBV6-6, the J gene TRBJ2-3, with D possibly matching TRBD2 (5 bases). Trimming stripped 7 bases from V and 2 bases from J, with 16 bases between. The CDR3 runs to 15 residues. Germline CDR1 MNHNY, CDR2 SVGAGI (reference sequence). This CDR3 is CASNLGLPFTDTQYF. The CDR3 DNA reads as TGTGCCAGCAACCTAGGACTTCCATTCACAGATACGCAGTATTTT.

The genes are TRBV15 and TRBJ1-1, with D unresolved. The germline gives CDR1 LNHNV, CDR2 YYDKDF (reference sequence). V was cut by 4 bases and J by 1 base, with 10 bases left in between. The CDR3 spans 14 residues. CDR3 DNA: TGTGCCACCAGCAATCCACTCGGGAACACTGAAGCTTTCTTT. Translation: CATSNPLGNTEAFF.

Here the CDR3 DNA reads TGCGCCAGCAGCCAAGCACCTCCCGACAGGGGGTTGGGTAATTCACCCCTCCACTTT. As protein: CASSQAPPDRGLGNSPLHF. The rearrangement uses TRBV4-3 and TRBJ1-6; 9 positions agree with TRBD1. Looked up from germline, CDR1 is LGHNA and CDR2 is YSLEER. The junction had 13 bases not matched to a gene; V was cut back by 1 base and J by 6 bases. The CDR3 consists of 19 residues.

The chain uses TRBV2 and TRBJ2-2; D is unresolved. The CDR3 totals 11 residues. The V gene lost 7 bases and the J gene lost 5 bases, with 5 bases spanning the gap. Germline CDR1 and CDR2: SNHLY and FYNNEI. Written as DNA, the CDR3 is TGTGCCAGCACCTCTACCGGGGAGCTGTTTTTT. Translating gives CASTSTGELFF. Based on the CDR3 plus reference TRBV2 and TRBJ2-2, the full variable domain is EPEVTQTPSHQVTQMGQEVILRCVPISNHLYFYWYRQILGQKVEFLVSFYNNEISEKSEIFDDQFSVERPDGSNFTLKIRSTKLEDSAMYFCASTSTGELFFGEGSRLTVL.

This clone was seen a single time. The DNA for the CDR3 is TGTGCCAGCAGAAACCCTAGCGGGGGCCGTCGAGAGACCCAGTACTTC. It is translated as CASRNPSGGRRETQYF. V and J are TRBV2 and TRBJ2-5; 10 nucleotides agree with TRBD2. Germline V CDR1 and CDR2: SNHLY, FYNNEI. This CDR3 has 16 residues. V was clipped by 6 bases and J by 4 bases; unmatched bases: 11.

The V call is TRBV12-3 or TRBV12-4, the J call TRBJ1-1, with D possibly TRBD1 on 6 matching bases. The CDR3 consists of 13 residues. V was shortened by 5 bases and J by 11 bases, with 18 bases between the two germline ends. The CDR3 sequence is CASSRQANSYAFF. CDR3 nucleotide sequence: TGTGCCAGCAGTCGACAGGCTAATTCATATGCTTTCTTT.

The chain links TRBV4-1 to TRBJ1-6; D ambiguous. The length of the CDR3 is 16 residues. Germline V CDR1 and CDR2: MGHRA, YSYEKL. The V and J ends lost 2 bases and 6 bases respectively, with 14 bases between them. The chain's CDR3 is CASSQPSRRSNSPLHF. The CDR3 coding sequence is TGCGCCAGCAGCCAACCCTCTAGACGGAGTAATTCACCCCTCCACTTT.